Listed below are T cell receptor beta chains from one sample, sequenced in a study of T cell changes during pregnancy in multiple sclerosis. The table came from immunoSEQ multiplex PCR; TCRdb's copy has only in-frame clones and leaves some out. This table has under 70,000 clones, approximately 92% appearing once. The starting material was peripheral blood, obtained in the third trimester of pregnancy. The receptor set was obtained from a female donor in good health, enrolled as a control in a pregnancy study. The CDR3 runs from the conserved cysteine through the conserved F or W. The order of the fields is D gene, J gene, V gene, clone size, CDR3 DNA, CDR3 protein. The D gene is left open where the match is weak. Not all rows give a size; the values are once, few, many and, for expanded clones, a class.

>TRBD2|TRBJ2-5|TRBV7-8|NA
TGTGCCAGCAGCCCGGGGACTAGGGAGACCCAGTACTTC
CASSPGTRETQYF
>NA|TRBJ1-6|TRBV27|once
TGTGCCAGCAGTTTGAGCCTCGTCAGGTCACCCCTCCACTTT
CASSLSLVRSPLHF
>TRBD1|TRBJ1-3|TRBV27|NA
TGTGCCAGCCTCGACAGGGCTGGAAACACCATATATTTT
CASLDRAGNTIYF
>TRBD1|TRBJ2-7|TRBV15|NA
TGTGCCACCAGCTTAACAGGGGGCCCCTACGAGCAGTACTTC
CATSLTGGPYEQYF
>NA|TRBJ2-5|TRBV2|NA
TGTGCCAGCATGCGACGGAGTCAAGAGACCCAGTACTTC
CASMRRSQETQYF
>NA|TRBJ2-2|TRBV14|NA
TGTGCCAGCAAAGGGCTAGCGACGAACACCGGGGAGCTGTTTTTT
CASKGLATNTGELFF
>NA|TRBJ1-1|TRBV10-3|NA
TGTGCCATCAGGAGAGAGAACACTGAAGCTTTCTTT
CAIRRENTEAFF
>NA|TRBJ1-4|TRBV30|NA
TGTGCCTGGAGTGTACAATATGAAAAACTGTTTTTT
CAWSVQYEKLFF
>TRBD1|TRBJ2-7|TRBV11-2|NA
TGTGCCAGCAGCCGACAGGGTAGCTCCTACGAGCAGTACTTC
CASSRQGSSYEQYF
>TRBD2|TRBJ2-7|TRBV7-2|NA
TGTGCCAGCAGCAAGCTAATAGCGGGAGAGGAGCAGTACTTC
CASSKLIAGEEQYF
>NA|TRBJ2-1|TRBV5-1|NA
TGCGCCAGCAGCTTGTGGCTAGCGTCCTACAATGAGCAGTTCTTC
CASSLWLASYNEQFF
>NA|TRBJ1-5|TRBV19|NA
TGTGCCAGTACCCTATACGGGCAGGGAGGGCAGCCCCAGCATTTT
CASTLYGQGGQPQHF
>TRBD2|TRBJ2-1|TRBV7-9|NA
TGTGCCAGCAGCTTGGGCTTGACTAGCGGGGGAAATGAGCAGTTCTTC
CASSLGLTSGGNEQFF
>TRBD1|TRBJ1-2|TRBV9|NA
TGTGCCAGCAGCGTGAGGGACAGGGCCTCCCTTGGCTACACCTTC
CASSVRDRASLGYTF
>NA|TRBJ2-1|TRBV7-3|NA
TGTGCCAGCAGCAGATTGGGAGCGAGTGAGCAGTTCTTC
CASSRLGASEQFF
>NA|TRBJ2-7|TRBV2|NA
TGTGCCAGCAGCCCCGACTCAACCTACGAGCAGTACTTC
CASSPDSTYEQYF
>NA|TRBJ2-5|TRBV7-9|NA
TGTGCCAGCAGCCTGCAGGGTAAAGAGACCCAGTACTTC
CASSLQGKETQYF